The sequence of this T cell receptor (beta chain) was determined in a study of T cells in Graves' hyperthyroidism and ophthalmopathy (dated by TCRdb to the late 2010s). For the wider study: Peripheral blood samples were taken at initial diagnosis, before any treatment was given. A discovery cohort of roughly 96 patients, approximately 45 with Graves' ophthalmopathy and approximately 57 with stable Graves' hyperthyroidism, was used to find distinguishing TCR V-J signatures. An independent validation cohort of around 19 hyperthyroidism patients and approximately 15 patients who later progressed to ophthalmopathy tested prospective prediction of ophthalmopathy. The 90 to 100 discovery patients were randomly divided into training and test sets at a 7:3 ratio. Thyroid tissue and blood T-cell repertoires from roughly 6 Graves' hyperthyroidism patients were also compared in the study. After blood sampling, hyperthyroidism patients were treated with methimazole at a starting dose of 30 mg daily, and ophthalmopathy patients were treated with high-dose intravenous methylprednisolone. The paper describes TCR Vbeta CDR3 sequencing of 140 or so peripheral blood samples, made up of 43 ophthalmopathy patients, approximately 76 hyperthyroidism patients and 17 progressor patients.

Amplification of TCR beta CDR3 regions was carried out from RNA transcripts. The first round of RT-PCR for the TCR CDR3 was performed with the HTBI primer set and the Qiagen OneStep RT-PCR kit. Libraries were constructed in a second round of multiplex PCR, after which size selection and purification were carried out. Libraries were sequenced paired-end with 100 bp reads on an Illumina HiSeq2000. Processing in the source paper ran as follows. SOAPnuke was used to process the raw data, with reads discarded if the reads contained adapters or uncalled bases, had a mean Phred below 15, or lacked an exact constant-primer or identifier match. COPE v1.2.5 was used to merge high-quality paired reads, and clonotypes were defined as unique nucleotide sequences. Clonotypes were aligned to IMGT TRBV, TRBD and TRBJ reference segments using MiTCR v1.1. The analysis included only V-J combinations with a frequency above 0.0001, which together covered 99% to 99.2% of the repertoires. A TCS score was defined as the ratio between F50 (clonal expansion) and ExV (chaos), using BLOSUM62-based TCRdist between CDR3 peptides within each V-J. Welch's t-statistics and random forest reduced 500 to 650 V-J features to about 13, which were used in a naive Bayes classifier (R e1071). Using fastp trimming at Q25 and MiXCR clonotype assembly, TCRdb reanalyzed the public sequencing data and kept in-frame beta chains. Rows merge per CDR3 protein into single entries with the most common DNA and genes. What appears here as the V and J calls and clone size reflects TCRdb's work, not the paper's. The sample table contains about 360,000 distinct CDR3 sequences; only one count was recorded for roughly an eighth of them. The top ten clones comprise 9.2% of the sample.

A patient counted as having stable Graves' hyperthyroidism if no progression to ophthalmopathy occurred over 18 months of follow-up. Hyperthyroidism patients were aged 18 to 65 years and newly diagnosed, with disease duration of less than 2 months. Exclusion was applied to patients with uncontrolled infections, other autoimmune diseases, pregnancy or lactation. Diagnoses relied on clinical symptoms, serum thyroxine and TRAb, thyroid ultrasound and orbital computed tomography. Ficoll-Paque density gradient centrifugation was used to isolate PBMCs from about 9 ml of fresh peripheral blood. Trizol reagent was used to extract total RNA, and RNA quality was then checked on an Agilent 2100 Bioanalyzer. The germline V gene encodes CDR1 KGHSH and CDR2 LQKENI. V is pared back by 2 bases and J by 5 bases, with 7 bases lying between the germline termini. The CDR3 measures 13 amino acids from cysteine to phenylalanine. Of the read, only the CDR3 DNA is kept; its 39 bases are in frame from base 1.

Many counts were recorded for this clonotype. No cognate antigen has been identified for it. Base-call qualities are not available, and no considerably larger clone is one nucleotide away. Here is what the overall study found, with its caveats: A 13 V-J signature model separated ophthalmopathy from stable hyperthyroidism, with roughly 88% sensitivity and approximately 81% specificity in cross-validation and 80%/75% in testing. Most expanded thyroid clonotypes (frequency above 0.001) were also detected in blood, suggesting blood repertoires may reflect thyroid immune responses. In validation, progression to ophthalmopathy was predicted by the model with almost 71% sensitivity and 72.22% specificity, a median of around 6.5 months before onset. No statistical method was used to set the sample size in advance, and investigators knew the group allocation.

The sequence was obtained from a woman aged 18-29 years with Graves' hyperthyroidism. The sample taken for sequencing was blood. In this chain, TRBV18 is recombined with TRBJ1-5; no D gene is confidently identified. The CDR3 amino acid sequence is: CASSPGADQPQHF. In nucleotide form, the sequence is TGTGCCAGCTCACCAGGAGCCGATCAGCCCCAGCATTTT.